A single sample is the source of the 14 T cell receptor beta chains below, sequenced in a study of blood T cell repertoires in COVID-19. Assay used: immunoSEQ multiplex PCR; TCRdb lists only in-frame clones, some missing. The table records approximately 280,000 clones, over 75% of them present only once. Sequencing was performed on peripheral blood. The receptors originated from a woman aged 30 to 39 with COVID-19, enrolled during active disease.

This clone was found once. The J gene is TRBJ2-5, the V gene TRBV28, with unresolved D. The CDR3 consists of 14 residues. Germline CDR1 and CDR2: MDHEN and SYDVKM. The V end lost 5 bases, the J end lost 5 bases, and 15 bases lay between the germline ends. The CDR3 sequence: CASSRNRRLETQYF. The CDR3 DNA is TGTGCCAGCAGTCGAAATAGACGACTTGAGACCCAGTACTTC.

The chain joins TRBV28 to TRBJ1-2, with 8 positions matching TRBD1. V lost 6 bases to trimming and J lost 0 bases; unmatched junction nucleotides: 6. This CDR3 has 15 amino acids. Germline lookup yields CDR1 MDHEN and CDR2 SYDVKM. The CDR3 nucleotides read TGTGCCAGCAGGTACACAGGGGGTTCTAACTATGGCTACACCTTC. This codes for CASRYTGGSNYGYTF.

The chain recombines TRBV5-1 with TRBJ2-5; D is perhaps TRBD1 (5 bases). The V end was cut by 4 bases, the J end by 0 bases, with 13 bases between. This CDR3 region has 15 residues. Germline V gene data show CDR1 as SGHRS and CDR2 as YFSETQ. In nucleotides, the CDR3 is TGCGCCAGCAGCCCGGGCGCAGGGTACCAAGAGACCCAGTACTTC. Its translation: CASSPGAGYQETQYF.

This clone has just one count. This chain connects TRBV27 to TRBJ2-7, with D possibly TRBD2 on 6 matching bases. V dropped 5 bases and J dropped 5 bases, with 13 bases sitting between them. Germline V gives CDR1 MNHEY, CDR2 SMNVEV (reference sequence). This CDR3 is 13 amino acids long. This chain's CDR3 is CASSPGLNDEQYF. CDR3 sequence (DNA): TGTGCCAGCAGTCCGGGACTGAACGACGAGCAGTACTTC.

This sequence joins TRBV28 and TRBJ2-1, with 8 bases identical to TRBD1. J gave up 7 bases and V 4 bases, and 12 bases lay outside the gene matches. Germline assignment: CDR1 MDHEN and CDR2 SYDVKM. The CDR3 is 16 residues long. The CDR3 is CASSSPTRRGLNEQFF. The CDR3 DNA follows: TGTGCCAGCAGTTCTCCAACCCGCAGGGGGCTGAATGAGCAGTTCTTC.

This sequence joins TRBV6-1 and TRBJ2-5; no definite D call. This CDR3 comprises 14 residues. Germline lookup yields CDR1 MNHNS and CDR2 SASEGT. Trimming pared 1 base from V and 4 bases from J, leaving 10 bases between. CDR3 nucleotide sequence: TGTGCCAGCAGTGAAGGTCGGGTTATAGAGACCCAGTACTTC. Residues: CASSEGRVIETQYF.

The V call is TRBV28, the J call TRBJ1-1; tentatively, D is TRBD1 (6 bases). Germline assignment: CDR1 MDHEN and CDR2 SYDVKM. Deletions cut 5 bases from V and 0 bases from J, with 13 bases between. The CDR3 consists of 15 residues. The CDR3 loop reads CASSTPDSMNTEAFF. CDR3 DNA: TGTGCCAGCAGTACCCCGGACAGCATGAACACTGAAGCTTTCTTT.

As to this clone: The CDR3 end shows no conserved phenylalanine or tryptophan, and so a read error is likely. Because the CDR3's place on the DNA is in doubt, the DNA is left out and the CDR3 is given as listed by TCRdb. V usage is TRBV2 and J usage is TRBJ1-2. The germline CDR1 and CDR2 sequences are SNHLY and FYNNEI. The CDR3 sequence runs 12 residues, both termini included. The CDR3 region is CASSEARGGREY.

The CDR3 nucleotides are TGCAGCGTTCAAGCGGGATATGGTGAGCAGTTCTTC. Protein sequence: CSVQAGYGEQFF. The V gene is TRBV29-1, the J gene TRBJ2-1; 7 nucleotides match TRBD2. The CDR3 sequence is 12 residues long. The J segment lost 9 bases and the V segment lost 5 bases, leaving 7 bases of the junction unmatched. CDR1 SQVTM and CDR2 ANQGSEA come from the germline V gene.

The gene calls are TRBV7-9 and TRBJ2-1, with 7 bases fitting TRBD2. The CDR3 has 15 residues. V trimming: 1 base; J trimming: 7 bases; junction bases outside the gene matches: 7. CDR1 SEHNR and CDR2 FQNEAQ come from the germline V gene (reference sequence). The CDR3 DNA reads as TGTGCCAGCAGCTTAGATCGGACTAGAGAGAATGAGCAGTTCTTC. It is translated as CASSLDRTRENEQFF.

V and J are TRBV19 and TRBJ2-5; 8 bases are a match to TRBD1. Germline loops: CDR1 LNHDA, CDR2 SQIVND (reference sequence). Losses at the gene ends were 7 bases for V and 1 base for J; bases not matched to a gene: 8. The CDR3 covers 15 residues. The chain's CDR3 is CASTSTGAIQETQYF. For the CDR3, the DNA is TGTGCCAGTACCTCGACAGGGGCGATCCAAGAGACCCAGTACTTC.

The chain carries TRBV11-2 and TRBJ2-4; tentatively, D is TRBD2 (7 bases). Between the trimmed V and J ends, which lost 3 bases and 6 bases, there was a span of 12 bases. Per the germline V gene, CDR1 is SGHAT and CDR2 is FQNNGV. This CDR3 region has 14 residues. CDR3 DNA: TGTGCCAGCAGCTTGGGGGGGCTCGCAAACATTCAGTACTTC. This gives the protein CASSLGGLANIQYF. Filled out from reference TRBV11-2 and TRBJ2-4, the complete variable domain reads EAGVAQSPRYKIIEKRQSVAFWCNPISGHATLYWYQQILGQGPKLLIQFQNNGVVDDSQLPKDRFSAERLKGVDSTLKIQPAKLEDSAVYLCASSLGGLANIQYFGAGTRLSVL.

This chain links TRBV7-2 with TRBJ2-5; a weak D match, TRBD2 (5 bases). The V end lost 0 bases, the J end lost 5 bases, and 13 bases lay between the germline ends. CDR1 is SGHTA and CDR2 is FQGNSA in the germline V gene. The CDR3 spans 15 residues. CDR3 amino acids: CASSLAVASLETQYF. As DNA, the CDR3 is TGTGCCAGCAGCTTAGCGGTGGCTAGCCTGGAGACCCAGTACTTC.

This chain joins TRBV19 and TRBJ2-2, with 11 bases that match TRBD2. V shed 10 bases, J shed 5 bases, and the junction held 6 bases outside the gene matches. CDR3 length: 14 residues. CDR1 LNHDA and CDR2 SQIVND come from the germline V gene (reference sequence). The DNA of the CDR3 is TGTGCCACACGGAGGACTAGCGGGACCGGGGAGCTGTTTTTT. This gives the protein CATRRTSGTGELFF.